Below are 9 T cell receptor beta chains sequenced from a single sample in a study of graft-versus-host responses after intestinal transplantation. Clones were read by immunoSEQ multiplex PCR, and TCRdb kept only the in-frame ones, dropping some. Seen here are 70,000 to 95,000 clones, around 93% observed once, and the top ten hold approximately 1%. These receptors' targets are unknown. The sequencing used unstimulated CD8+ T cells sorted from spleen or lymph node cells, collected before transplant. These receptors came from a human donor who was the organ donor for an intestinal transplant.

This chain connects TRBV7-9 to TRBJ2-7, with 11 nucleotides matching TRBD2. CDR1 is SEHNR and CDR2 is FQNEAQ in the germline V gene (reference sequence). The CDR3 loop spans 17 amino acids. With 5 bases clipped from V and 7 bases from J, the junction kept 16 bases outside the gene matches. CDR3 nucleotide sequence: TGTGCCAGCAGCCTTAAGACTAGCGGGGCGATATCGCCAGAGCAGTACTTC. As protein: CASSLKTSGAISPEQYF.

This clone was detected once. The V and J genes are TRBV13 and TRBJ2-7; D not resolved. The CDR3 is made up of 14 amino acids. Trimming took off 5 bases at V and 3 bases at J, with 14 bases between the two ends. Germline V gene lookup returns CDR1 PRHDT and CDR2 FYEKMQ (reference sequence). Here the CDR3 reads CASSPHLALYEQYF. The CDR3 nucleotides read TGTGCCAGCAGCCCCCACCTGGCTCTCTACGAGCAGTACTTC.

The genes are TRBV4-3 and TRBJ2-7, with a possible D match to TRBD1 (6 bases). Germline CDR1 is LGHNA and CDR2 is YSLEER. This CDR3 spans 19 amino acids. The V end lost 2 bases, the J end lost 6 bases, and 29 bases lay between the germline ends. The CDR3: CASSQLHTRGGPAEVEQYF. Written as DNA, the CDR3 is TGCGCCAGCAGCCAACTTCATACCCGAGGGGGACCGGCGGAGGTCGAGCAGTACTTC.

The V gene is TRBV5-5, the J gene TRBJ1-1; possible D gene TRBD1, 5 bases. The CDR3 has 13 residues. Per germline, CDR1 SGHKS and CDR2 YYEKEE (reference sequence). Trimming pared 2 bases from V and 4 bases from J, leaving 9 bases between. This CDR3 is CASSLRRGTEAFF. DNA of the CDR3: TGTGCCAGCAGCTTAAGGAGGGGCACTGAAGCTTTCTTT.

The chain carries TRBV5-5 and TRBJ2-7; D possibly corresponds to TRBD2 (5 bases). The germline V gene encodes CDR1 SGHKS and CDR2 YYEKEE (reference sequence). The CDR3 covers 12 residues. The V end was cut by 4 bases, the J end by 5 bases, with 10 bases between. In DNA, the CDR3 is TGTGCCAGCAGCCCCTACGGGGACGAGCAGTACTTC. Translation gives CASSPYGDEQYF. The whole variable domain, filled in from reference TRBV5-5 and TRBJ2-7, reads DAGVTQSPTHLIKTRGQQVTLRCSPISGHKSVSWYQQVLGQGPQFIFQYYEKEERGRGNFPDRFSARQFPNYSSELNVNALLLGDSALYLCASSPYGDEQYFGPGTRLTVT.

This sequence joins TRBV28 and TRBJ2-7; 7 positions agree with TRBD1. V was clipped by 6 bases and J by 3 bases; unmatched bases: 2. CDR1 and CDR2 from the germline V gene are MDHEN and SYDVKM. This CDR3 region has 12 residues. CDR3 DNA: TGTGCCAGCAGGAGACAGGGCTACGAGCAGTACTTC. It encodes CASRRQGYEQYF.

This sequence joins TRBV19 and TRBJ1-5; a weak D match, TRBD1 (6 bases). The CDR3 has 13 residues. The germline CDR1 and CDR2 sequences are LNHDA and SQIVND (reference sequence). The V and J ends lost 7 bases and 6 bases respectively, with 13 bases between them. CDR3 sequence reads: CASTQGWIQPQHF. The CDR3 DNA sequence: TGTGCCAGTACCCAGGGGTGGATTCAGCCCCAGCATTTT.

The CDR3 region has the DNA TGTGCCAGCAGCTTCGGACTAGCCCCCGGGGAGCTGTTTTTT. Amino acid sequence: CASSFGLAPGELFF. The gene calls are TRBV7-9 and TRBJ2-2, with 8 bases that match TRBD2. The CDR3 consists of 14 residues. CDR1 is SEHNR and CDR2 is FQNEAQ in the germline V gene (reference sequence). The junction had 3 bases not matched to a gene; V was cut back by 3 bases and J by 6 bases.

A few counts support this clone. This chain links TRBV6-5 with TRBJ1-1; the D gene is possibly TRBD1 (5 bases). The CDR3 loop spans 14 amino acids. Looked up from germline, CDR1 is MNHEY and CDR2 is SVGAGI. V lost 7 bases, J lost 7 bases, and 19 bases lay in between. The CDR3 DNA reads as TGTGCCAGCAAGGGTCTTTACAGGAGCCATGAAGCTTTCTTT. Residues: CASKGLYRSHEAFF.